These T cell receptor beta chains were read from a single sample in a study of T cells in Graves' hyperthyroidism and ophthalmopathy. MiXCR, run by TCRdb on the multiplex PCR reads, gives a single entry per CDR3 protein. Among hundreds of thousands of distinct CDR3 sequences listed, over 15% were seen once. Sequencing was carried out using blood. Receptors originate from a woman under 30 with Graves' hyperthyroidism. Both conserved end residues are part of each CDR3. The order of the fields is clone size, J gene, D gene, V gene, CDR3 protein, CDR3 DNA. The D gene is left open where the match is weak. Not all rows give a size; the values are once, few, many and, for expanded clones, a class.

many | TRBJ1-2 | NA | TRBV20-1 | CSARDFRGQNYGYTF | TGCAGTGCTAGAGATTTCCGAGGGCAGAACTATGGCTACACCTTC
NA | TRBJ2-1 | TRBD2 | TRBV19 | CASSLFSGRDNNEQFF | TGTGCCAGTAGCCTCTTTAGCGGGAGGGATAACAATGAGCAGTTCTTC
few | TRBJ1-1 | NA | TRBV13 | CASSFLRPLNTEAFF | TGTGCCAGCAGCTTCCTAAGACCGCTGAACACTGAAGCTTTCTTT
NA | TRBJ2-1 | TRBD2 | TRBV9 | CASSDGTRNEQFF | TGTGCCAGCAGCGACGGGACTAGAAATGAGCAGTTCTTC
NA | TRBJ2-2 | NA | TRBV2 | CASSETGSGSTGELFF | TGTGCCAGCAGTGAAACGGGGAGCGGAAGCACCGGGGAGCTGTTTTTT
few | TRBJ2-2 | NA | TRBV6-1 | CASSAPGETGELFF | TGTGCCAGCAGTGCCCCCGGGGAAACCGGGGAGCTGTTTTTT
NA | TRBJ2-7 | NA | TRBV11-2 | CASSLAPGSAYEQYF | TGTGCCAGCAGCTTGGCCCCAGGGAGTGCCTACGAGCAGTACTTC
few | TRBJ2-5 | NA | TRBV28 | CASRRARGRAAETQYF | TGTGCCAGCCGGAGGGCGAGGGGGAGGGCCGCAGAGACCCAGTACTTC
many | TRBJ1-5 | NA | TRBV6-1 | CACSIGVGQPQHF | TGTGCCTGCTCAATAGGGGTCGGTCAGCCCCAGCATTTT
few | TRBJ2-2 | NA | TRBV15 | CATSRRLVPNTGELFF | TGTGCCACCAGCCGCCGACTAGTTCCAAACACCGGGGAGCTGTTTTTT
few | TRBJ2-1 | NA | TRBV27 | CASKNLTPGQQFF | TGTGCCAGCAAAAACTTAACCCCAGGGCAGCAGTTCTTC